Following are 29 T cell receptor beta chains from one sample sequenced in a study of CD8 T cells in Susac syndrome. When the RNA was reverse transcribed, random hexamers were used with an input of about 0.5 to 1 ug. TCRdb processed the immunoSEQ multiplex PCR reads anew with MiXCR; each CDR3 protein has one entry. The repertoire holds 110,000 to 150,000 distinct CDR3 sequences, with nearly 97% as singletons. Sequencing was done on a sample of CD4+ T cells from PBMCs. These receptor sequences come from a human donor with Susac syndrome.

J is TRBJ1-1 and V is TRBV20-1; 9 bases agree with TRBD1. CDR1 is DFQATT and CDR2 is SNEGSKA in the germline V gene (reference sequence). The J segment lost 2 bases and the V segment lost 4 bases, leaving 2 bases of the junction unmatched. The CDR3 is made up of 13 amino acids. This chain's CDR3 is CSATTGGNTEAFF. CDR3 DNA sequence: TGCAGTGCTACCACAGGGGGCAACACTGAAGCTTTCTTT.

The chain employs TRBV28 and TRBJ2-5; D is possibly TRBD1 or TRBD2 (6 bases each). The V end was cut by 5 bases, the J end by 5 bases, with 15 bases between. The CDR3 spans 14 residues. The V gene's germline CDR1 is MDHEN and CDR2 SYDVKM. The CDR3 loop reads CASSDTQGRETQYF. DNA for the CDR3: TGTGCCAGCAGTGACACGCAGGGGAGGGAGACCCAGTACTTC.

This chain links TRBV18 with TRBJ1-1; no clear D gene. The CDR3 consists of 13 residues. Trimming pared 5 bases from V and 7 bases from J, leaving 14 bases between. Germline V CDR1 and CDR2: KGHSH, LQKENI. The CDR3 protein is CASSGSDGYEAFF. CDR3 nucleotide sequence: TGTGCCAGCTCAGGATCGGACGGCTATGAAGCTTTCTTT.

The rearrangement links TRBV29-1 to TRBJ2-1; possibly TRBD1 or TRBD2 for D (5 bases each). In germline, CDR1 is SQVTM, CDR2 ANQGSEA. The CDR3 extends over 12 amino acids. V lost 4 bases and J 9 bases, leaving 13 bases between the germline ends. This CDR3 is CSVALGDSEQFF. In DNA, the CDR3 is TGCAGCGTTGCATTGGGAGACAGTGAGCAGTTCTTC.

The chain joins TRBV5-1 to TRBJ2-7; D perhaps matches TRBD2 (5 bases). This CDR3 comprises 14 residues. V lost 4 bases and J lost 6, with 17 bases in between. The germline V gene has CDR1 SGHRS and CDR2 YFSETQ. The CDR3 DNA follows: TGCGCCAGCAGCCTTGCCGGGATGAAGGGCGAGCAGTACTTC. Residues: CASSLAGMKGEQYF. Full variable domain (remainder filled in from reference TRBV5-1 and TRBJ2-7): KAGVTQTPRYLIKTRGQQVTLSCSPISGHRSVSWYQQTPGQGLQFLFEYFSETQRNKGNFPGRFSGRQFSNSRSEMNVSTLELGDSALYLCASSLAGMKGEQYFGPGTRLTVT.

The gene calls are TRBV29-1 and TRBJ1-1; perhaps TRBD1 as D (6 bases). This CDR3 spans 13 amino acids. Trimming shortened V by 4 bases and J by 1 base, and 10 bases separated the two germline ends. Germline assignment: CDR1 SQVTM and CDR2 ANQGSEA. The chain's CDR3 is CSVVGATNTEAFF. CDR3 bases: TGCAGCGTTGTGGGGGCAACGAACACTGAAGCTTTCTTT.

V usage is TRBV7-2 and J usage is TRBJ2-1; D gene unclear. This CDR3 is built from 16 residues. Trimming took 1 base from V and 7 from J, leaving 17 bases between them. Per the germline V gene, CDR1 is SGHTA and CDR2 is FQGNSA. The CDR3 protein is CASSLVVTNVENEQFF. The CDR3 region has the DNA TGTGCCAGCAGCTTAGTGGTGACAAACGTGGAAAATGAGCAGTTCTTC.

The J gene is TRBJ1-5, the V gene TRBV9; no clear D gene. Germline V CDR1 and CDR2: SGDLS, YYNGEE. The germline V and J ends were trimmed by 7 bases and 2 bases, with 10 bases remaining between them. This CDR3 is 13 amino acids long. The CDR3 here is CASGMAGNQPQHF. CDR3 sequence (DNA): TGTGCCAGCGGGATGGCAGGCAATCAGCCCCAGCATTTT.

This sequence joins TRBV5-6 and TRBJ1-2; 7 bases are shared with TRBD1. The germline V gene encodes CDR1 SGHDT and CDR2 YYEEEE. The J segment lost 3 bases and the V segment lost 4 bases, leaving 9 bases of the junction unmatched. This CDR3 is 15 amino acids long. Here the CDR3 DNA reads TGTGCCAGCAGCCCAAGACAGGGAAGGCACTATGGCTACACCTTC. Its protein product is CASSPRQGRHYGYTF.

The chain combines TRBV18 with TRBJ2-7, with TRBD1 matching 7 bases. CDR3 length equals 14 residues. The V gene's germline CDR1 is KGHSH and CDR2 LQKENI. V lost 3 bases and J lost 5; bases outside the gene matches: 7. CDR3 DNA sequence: TGTGCCAGCTCACCCCGACAGGGTGCCGACGAGCAGTACTTC. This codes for CASSPRQGADEQYF.

CDR3 protein: CASPLDQETQYF. The CDR3 DNA sequence: TGCGCCAGCCCCCTAGACCAAGAGACCCAGTACTTC. V is TRBV5-1 and J is TRBJ2-5; D not resolved. The V and J ends lost 7 bases and 0 bases respectively, with 7 bases between them. Germline V lookup: CDR1 SGHRS, CDR2 YFSETQ. The CDR3 sequence is 12 residues long.

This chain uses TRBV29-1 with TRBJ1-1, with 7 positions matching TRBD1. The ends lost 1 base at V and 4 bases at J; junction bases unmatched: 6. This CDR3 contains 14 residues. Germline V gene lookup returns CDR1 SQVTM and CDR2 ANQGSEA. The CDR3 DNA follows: TGCAGCGTTGAAGTACAGGGGTATGTCACTGAAGCTTTCTTT. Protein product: CSVEVQGYVTEAFF. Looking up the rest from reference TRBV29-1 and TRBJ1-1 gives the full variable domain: SAVISQKPSRDICQRGTSLTIQCQVDSQVTMMFWYRQQPGQSLTLIATANQGSEATYESGFVIDKFPISRPNLTFSTLTVSNMSPEDSSIYLCSVEVQGYVTEAFFGQGTRLTVV.

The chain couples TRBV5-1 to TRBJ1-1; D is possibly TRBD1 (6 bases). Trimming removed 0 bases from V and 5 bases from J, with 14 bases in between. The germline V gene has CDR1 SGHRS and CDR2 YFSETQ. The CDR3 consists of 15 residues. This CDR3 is CASSLGHRDWTEAFF. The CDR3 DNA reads TGCGCCAGCAGCTTGGGCCACAGGGATTGGACTGAAGCTTTCTTT.

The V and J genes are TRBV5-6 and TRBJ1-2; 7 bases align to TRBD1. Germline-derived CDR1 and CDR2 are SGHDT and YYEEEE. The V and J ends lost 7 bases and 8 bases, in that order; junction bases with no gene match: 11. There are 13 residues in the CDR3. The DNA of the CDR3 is TGTGCCAGCCTTCGACAGGGCCGCTTCGGCTACACCTTC. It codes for CASLRQGRFGYTF. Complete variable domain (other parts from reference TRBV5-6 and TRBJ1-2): DAGVTQSPTHLIKTRGQQVTLRCSPKSGHDTVSWYQQALGQGPQFIFQYYEEEERQRGNFPDRFSGHQFPNYSSELNVNALLLGDSALYLCASLRQGRFGYTFGSGTRLTVV.

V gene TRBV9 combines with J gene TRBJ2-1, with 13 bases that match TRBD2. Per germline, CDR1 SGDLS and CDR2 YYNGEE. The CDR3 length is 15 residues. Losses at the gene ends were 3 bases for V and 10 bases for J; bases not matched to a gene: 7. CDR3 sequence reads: CASSGGLAGVGEQFF. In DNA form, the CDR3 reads TGTGCCAGCAGCGGCGGACTAGCGGGAGTCGGAGAGCAGTTCTTC.

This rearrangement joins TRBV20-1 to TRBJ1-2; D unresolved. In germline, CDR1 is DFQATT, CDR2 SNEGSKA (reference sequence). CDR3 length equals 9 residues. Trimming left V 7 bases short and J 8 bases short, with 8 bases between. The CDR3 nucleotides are TGCAGTGTCAGGAAGGGCTACACCTTC. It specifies CSVRKGYTF.

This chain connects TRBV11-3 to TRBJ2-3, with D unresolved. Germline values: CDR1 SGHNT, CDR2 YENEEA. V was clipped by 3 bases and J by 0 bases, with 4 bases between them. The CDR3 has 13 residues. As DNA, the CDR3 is TGTGCCAGCAGCTTCTTCAGCACAGATACGCAGTATTTT. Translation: CASSFFSTDTQYF.

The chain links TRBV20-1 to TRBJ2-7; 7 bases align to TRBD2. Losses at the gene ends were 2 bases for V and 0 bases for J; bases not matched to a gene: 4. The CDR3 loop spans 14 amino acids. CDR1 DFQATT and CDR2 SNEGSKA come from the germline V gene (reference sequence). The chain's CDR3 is CSARSQRGSYEQYF. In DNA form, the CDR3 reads TGCAGTGCTAGATCGCAGCGGGGCTCCTACGAGCAGTACTTC.

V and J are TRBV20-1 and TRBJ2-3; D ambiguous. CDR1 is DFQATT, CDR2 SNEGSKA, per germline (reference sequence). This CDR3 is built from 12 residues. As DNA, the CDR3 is TGCACCCAGACATCCCGCACAGATACGCAGTATTTT. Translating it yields CTQTSRTDTQYF.

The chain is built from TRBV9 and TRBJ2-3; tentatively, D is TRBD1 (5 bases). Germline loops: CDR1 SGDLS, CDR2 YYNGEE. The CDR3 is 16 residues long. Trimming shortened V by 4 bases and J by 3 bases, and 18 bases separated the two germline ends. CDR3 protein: CASSPQGEGRTDTQYF. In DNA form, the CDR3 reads TGTGCCAGCAGCCCTCAAGGGGAAGGACGAACAGATACGCAGTATTTT.

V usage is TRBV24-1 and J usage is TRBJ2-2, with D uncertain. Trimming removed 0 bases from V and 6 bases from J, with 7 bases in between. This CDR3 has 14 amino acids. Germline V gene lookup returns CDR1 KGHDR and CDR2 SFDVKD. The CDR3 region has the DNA TGTGCCACCAGTGATTTGGTCCGCCCCGGGGAGCTGTTTTTT. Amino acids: CATSDLVRPGELFF.

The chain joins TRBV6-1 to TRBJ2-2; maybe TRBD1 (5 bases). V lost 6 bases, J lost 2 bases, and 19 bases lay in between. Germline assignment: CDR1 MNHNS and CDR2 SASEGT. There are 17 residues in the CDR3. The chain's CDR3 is CASSRGGLGLNTGELFF. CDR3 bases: TGTGCCAGCAGCCGCGGTGGGCTGGGGCTAAACACCGGGGAGCTGTTTTTT.

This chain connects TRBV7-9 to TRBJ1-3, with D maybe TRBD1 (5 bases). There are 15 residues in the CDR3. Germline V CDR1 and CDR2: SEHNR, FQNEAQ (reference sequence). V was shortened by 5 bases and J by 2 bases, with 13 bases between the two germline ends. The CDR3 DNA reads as TGTGCCAGCAGCAACCGGGACTTGACTGGAAACACCATATATTTT. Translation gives CASSNRDLTGNTIYF.

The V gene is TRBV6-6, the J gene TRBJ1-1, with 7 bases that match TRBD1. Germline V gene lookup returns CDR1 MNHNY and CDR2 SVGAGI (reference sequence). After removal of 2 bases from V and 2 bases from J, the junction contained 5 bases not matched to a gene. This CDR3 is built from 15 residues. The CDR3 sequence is CASSYRTGANTEAFF. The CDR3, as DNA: TGTGCCAGCAGTTACCGGACAGGAGCTAACACTGAAGCTTTCTTT.

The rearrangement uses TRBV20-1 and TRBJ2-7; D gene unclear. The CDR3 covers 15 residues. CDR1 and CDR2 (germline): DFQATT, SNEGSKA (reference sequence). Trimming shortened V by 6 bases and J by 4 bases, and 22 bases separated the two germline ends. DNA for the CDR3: TGCAGTGCGTCCCGCGGTGGATCCGGTGCTTACGAGCAGTACTTC. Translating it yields CSASRGGSGAYEQYF.

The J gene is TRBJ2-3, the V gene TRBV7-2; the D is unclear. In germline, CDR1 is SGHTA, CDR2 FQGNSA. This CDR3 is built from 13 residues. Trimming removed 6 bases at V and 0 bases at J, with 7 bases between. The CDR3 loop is CASSYVSTDTQYF. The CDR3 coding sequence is TGTGCCAGCAGTTACGTTAGCACAGATACGCAGTATTTT.

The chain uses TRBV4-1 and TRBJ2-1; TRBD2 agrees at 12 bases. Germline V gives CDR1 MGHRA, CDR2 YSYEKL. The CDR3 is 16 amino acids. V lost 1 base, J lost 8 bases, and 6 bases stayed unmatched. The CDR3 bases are TGCGCCAGCAGCCAAGTAGGGACTAGCGGGTCGTATGAGCAGTTCTTC. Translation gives CASSQVGTSGSYEQFF.

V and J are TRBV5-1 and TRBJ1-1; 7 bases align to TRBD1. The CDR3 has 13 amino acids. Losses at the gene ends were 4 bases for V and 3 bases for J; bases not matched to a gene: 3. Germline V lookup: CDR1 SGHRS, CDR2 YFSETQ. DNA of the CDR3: TGCGCCAGCAGCACGCAGGGGGACACTGAAGCTTTCTTT. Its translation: CASSTQGDTEAFF.

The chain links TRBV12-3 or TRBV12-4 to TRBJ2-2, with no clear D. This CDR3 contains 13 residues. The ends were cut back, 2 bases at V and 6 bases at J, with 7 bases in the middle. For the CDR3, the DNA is TGTGCCAGCAGTTTATTGGTGGCCGGGGAGCTGTTTTTT. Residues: CASSLLVAGELFF.